The 15 T cell receptor beta chains reported below all come from one sample, sequenced in a study of blood T cells in healthy people across ages. Sample-barcoded 5' priming and a J-beta primer mix drove a second PCR of about 7 to 11 cycles. Each CDR3 protein is one row after TCRdb ran MiXCR on the 5' RACE reads. The sample consists of over 750,000 distinct CDR3 sequences, 20% to 25% of them appearing once. A further study also used this sample, focusing on T cells of mothers and their children.

Sequencing input: blood. The receptors originated from a boy between 5 and 17 years old in good health.

The V gene is TRBV7-2, the J gene TRBJ2-7; 8 bases are a match to TRBD1. The DNA end favors TRBJ2-1, so the J call may be wrong. This CDR3 is built from 15 residues. In germline, CDR1 is SGHTA, CDR2 FQGNSA. The CDR3 nucleotides are TGTGCCAGCAGCTTAGCGACAGGGGTGGGGGATGAGCAGTTCTTC. Protein: CASSLATGVGDEQFF.

The genes are TRBV28 and TRBJ1-1; 9 bases map to TRBD1. The CDR3 runs 14 residues. In germline, CDR1 is MDHEN, CDR2 SYDVKM. V shed 6 bases and J 6 bases; nucleotides not matched to a gene: 8. This CDR3 is CASSPEDRGAEAFF. CDR3 DNA sequence: TGTGCCAGCAGCCCTGAGGACAGGGGCGCTGAAGCTTTCTTT.

The chain couples TRBV27 to TRBJ1-5; the D is unclear. This CDR3 is 15 amino acids long. Trimming removed 2 bases from V and 9 bases from J, with 17 bases in between. Germline V lookup: CDR1 MNHEY, CDR2 SMNVEV (reference sequence). The CDR3 is CASSLRVGPAWPQHF. In DNA, the CDR3 is TGTGCCAGCAGTTTACGGGTCGGACCAGCGTGGCCCCAGCATTTT.

The chain is built from TRBV7-9 and TRBJ2-7; D is perhaps TRBD1 (6 bases). Deletions cut 8 bases from V and 2 bases from J, with 16 bases between. CDR3 length: 14 amino acids. The V gene's germline CDR1 is SEHNR and CDR2 FQNEAQ (reference sequence). CDR3 in amino acids: CASGPVGGTYEQYF. The CDR3 DNA follows: TGTGCCAGCGGTCCCGTAGGGGGTACCTACGAGCAGTACTTC.

Only a few counts were recorded for this clonotype. This chain joins TRBV6-5 and TRBJ1-2, with TRBD1 as a possible D gene (6 bases). V shed 2 bases and J shed 8 bases, with 9 bases lying between them. CDR1 MNHEY and CDR2 SVGAGI come from the germline V gene. This CDR3 has 12 amino acids. In DNA form, the CDR3 reads TGTGCCAGCAGTTACACAGGGCTAGGCTACACCTTC. Protein sequence: CASSYTGLGYTF.

This chain joins TRBV29-1 and TRBJ2-3, with D perhaps TRBD2 (5 bases). From germline, CDR1 is SQVTM and CDR2 ANQGSEA. Trimming cost V 8 bases and J 0 bases, with 12 bases left between them. This CDR3 has 13 residues. The CDR3 is CSTRLLSTDTQYF. The DNA of the CDR3 is TGCAGCACAAGACTACTTAGCACAGATACGCAGTATTTT.

This clonotype was picked up a small number of times. The chain is built from TRBV7-2 and TRBJ2-5; D possibly corresponds to TRBD2 (6 bases). Trimming cost V 2 bases and J 7 bases, with 11 bases left between them. In germline, CDR1 is SGHTA, CDR2 FQGNSA. This CDR3 comprises 13 residues. CDR3 loop: CASSLLAVRTQYF. The DNA for the CDR3 is TGTGCCAGCAGCTTATTAGCGGTCCGGACCCAGTACTTC.

This clonotype was seen many times. The genes are TRBV27 and TRBJ2-7, with TRBD2 matching 10 bases. CDR3 length: 14 residues. CDR1 MNHEY and CDR2 SMNVEV come from the germline V gene (reference sequence). Trimming cost V 6 bases and J 2 bases; bases outside gene matches: 4. The CDR3 here is CASRRAGGPYEQYF. CDR3 nucleotides: TGTGCCAGCAGGCGAGCGGGAGGGCCCTACGAGCAGTACTTC.

CDR3 region: CASSFADRLYEQYF. In nucleotides, the CDR3 is TGTGCCAGCAGCTTTGCGGACAGGTTATACGAGCAGTACTTC. The chain employs TRBV7-8 and TRBJ2-7; 7 bases agree with TRBD1. CDR1 and CDR2 (germline): SGHVS, FQNEAQ. The junction had 6 bases not matched to a gene; V was cut back by 3 bases and J by 4 bases. The CDR3 runs to 14 residues.

This chain uses TRBV29-1 with TRBJ2-7; weak D call: TRBD1 (6 bases). The CDR3 is made up of 12 amino acids. Germline values: CDR1 SQVTM, CDR2 ANQGSEA. Trimming shortened V by 6 bases and J by 4 bases, and 13 bases separated the two germline ends. CDR3 sequence reads: CSVGAWGYEQYF. In DNA, the CDR3 is TGCAGCGTGGGGGCATGGGGTTACGAGCAGTACTTC.

The table lists this clonotype with a count of one. The rearrangement links TRBV3-1 to TRBJ1-6; D uncertain. The V and J ends lost 8 bases and 7 bases respectively, with 12 bases between them. The germline CDR1 and CDR2 sequences are LGHDT and YNNKEL (reference sequence). The CDR3 runs 13 residues. The CDR3 sequence is CASSVGGNSPLHF. CDR3 coding DNA: TGTGCCAGCTCAGTTGGAGGAAATTCACCCCTCCACTTT.

The CDR3 sequence is CASSYSGGGTKNTGELFF. The CDR3 coding sequence is TGTGCCAGCAGTTACTCGGGAGGGGGCACTAAAAACACCGGGGAGCTGTTTTTT. V and J are TRBV6-2 or TRBV6-3 and TRBJ2-2; D assignment may be TRBD1 or TRBD2 (7 bases each). The CDR3 consists of 18 residues. Trimming removed 0 bases from V and 2 bases from J, with 16 bases in between. The germline gives CDR1 MNHEY, CDR2 SVGEGT.

The chain recombines TRBV4-1 with TRBJ1-5, with D possibly being TRBD1 (5 bases). The CDR3 extends over 15 amino acids. Germline values: CDR1 MGHRA, CDR2 YSYEKL. V shed 0 bases and J shed 4 bases, with 10 bases lying between them. The CDR3 is CASSQEPGLNQPQHF. The CDR3 nucleotides are TGCGCCAGCAGCCAAGAGCCAGGGTTGAATCAGCCCCAGCATTTT.

This clonotype was picked up a small number of times. V is TRBV14 and J is TRBJ2-7; the match to TRBD1 covers 7 bases. The CDR3 totals 16 residues. Trimming took 4 bases from V and 5 from J; bases not matched to a gene: 14. CDR1 and CDR2 from the germline V gene are SGHDN and FVKESK. CDR3 residues: CASSPRPRGPGHEQYF. The CDR3 DNA reads TGTGCCAGCAGCCCCCGGCCAAGGGGGCCGGGTCACGAGCAGTACTTC.

This chain links TRBV5-1 with TRBJ2-6; 7 nucleotides align to TRBD1. J was trimmed by 0 bases and V by 4 bases; bases with no gene match: 13. The CDR3 totals 19 residues. Germline lookup yields CDR1 SGHRS and CDR2 YFSETQ. CDR3 nucleotides: TGCGCCAGCAGCCCCTCGGCCGTTGGACAGGTCTCTGGGGCCAACGTCCTGACTTTC. Translating it yields CASSPSAVGQVSGANVLTF.